One and the same sample provided the 20 T cell receptor beta chains below, sequenced in a study of blood T cell repertoires in COVID-19. The repertoire was sequenced with immunoSEQ multiplex PCR; TCRdb's copy has only in-frame clones and lacks some. In the table there are fewer than 20,000 clones, 70% to 90% of which are singletons. The material sequenced was peripheral blood. The receptors originated from a middle-aged man with active COVID-19.

V gene TRBV12-3 or TRBV12-4 combines with J gene TRBJ1-1; 10 nucleotides line up with TRBD1. This CDR3 comprises 13 residues. The ends lost 5 bases at V and 5 bases at J; junction bases unmatched: 2. CDR3 residues: CASSQGQGTEAFF. The CDR3 DNA sequence: TGTGCCAGCAGTCAGGGACAGGGGACTGAAGCTTTCTTT.

This chain connects TRBV5-6 to TRBJ2-1; 10 nucleotides match TRBD1. The CDR3 sequence is 14 residues long. V shed 4 bases, J shed 9 bases, and the junction held 7 bases outside the gene matches. CDR1 and CDR2 (germline): SGHDT, YYEEEE. The CDR3 region has the DNA TGTGCCAGCAGCGGGAGACAGGGGGCGGTTGAGCAGTTCTTC. It translates to CASSGRQGAVEQFF.

The chain joins TRBV19 to TRBJ2-7; 7 nucleotides line up with TRBD1. Germline CDR1 LNHDA, CDR2 SQIVND (reference sequence). The junction had 7 bases not matched to a gene; V was cut back by 8 bases and J by 3 bases. The CDR3 has 13 amino acids. CDR3: CASGPGQSYEQYF. The CDR3 DNA is TGTGCCAGTGGGCCGGGACAGAGCTACGAGCAGTACTTC.

This chain uses TRBV7-6 with TRBJ2-1, with TRBD2 matching over 8 bases. Germline V gene lookup returns CDR1 SGHVS and CDR2 FNYEAQ. CDR3 length: 18 residues. The ends lost 5 bases at V and 2 bases at J; junction bases unmatched: 14. The CDR3 DNA reads as TGTGCCAGCAGCCCAGTCCGGGGGCTAGCGGGCGCCTACAATGAGCAGTTCTTC. This codes for CASSPVRGLAGAYNEQFF.

The chain recombines TRBV4-1 with TRBJ1-1, with a weak D call TRBD1 (5 bases). The germline CDR1 and CDR2 sequences are MGHRA and YSYEKL. V was trimmed by 1 base and J by 6 bases, leaving 18 bases between them. The CDR3 loop spans 16 amino acids. CDR3 sequence (DNA): TGCGCCAGCAGCCAAGTGGGTCGCGAGACAGCGCCTGAAGCTTTCTTT. It is translated as CASSQVGRETAPEAFF.

The genes are TRBV5-1 and TRBJ2-1; the match to TRBD1 covers 8 bases. The CDR3 sequence is 15 residues long. V lost 0 bases and J lost 4; bases outside the gene matches: 3. CDR1 is SGHRS, CDR2 YFSETQ, per germline. CDR3 region: CASSLAGTGYNEQFF. In DNA, the CDR3 is TGCGCCAGCAGCTTGGCCGGGACAGGTTACAATGAGCAGTTCTTC.

The chain couples TRBV24-1 to TRBJ2-7, with 9 positions matching TRBD1. Germline CDR1 and CDR2: KGHDR and SFDVKD. V shed 5 bases and J 0 bases; nucleotides not matched to a gene: 10. The CDR3 extends over 17 amino acids. The CDR3 protein is CATSVRDRERSSYEQYF. The CDR3 coding sequence is TGTGCCACCAGTGTTCGGGACAGGGAAAGGAGCTCCTACGAGCAGTACTTC.

The chain links TRBV19 to TRBJ1-5; 8 bases agree with TRBD1. Germline CDR1 LNHDA, CDR2 SQIVND (reference sequence). This CDR3 comprises 15 residues. J gave up 7 bases and V 0 bases, and 5 bases lay outside the gene matches. The CDR3 region has the DNA TGTGCCAGTAGTATAGAGACAGGGGCTCCACAGCCCCAGCATTTT. This sequence encodes CASSIETGAPQPQHF.

The chain recombines TRBV5-5 with TRBJ2-4, with D perhaps TRBD2 (6 bases). V lost 4 bases and J lost 0, with 17 bases in between. The CDR3 extends over 17 amino acids. Germline V gene data show CDR1 as SGHKS and CDR2 as YYEKEE (reference sequence). The CDR3 DNA reads as TGTGCCAGCAGCGAGGAAGCCTGGAGGGGAGCCAAAAACATTCAGTACTTC. The encoded protein is CASSEEAWRGAKNIQYF.

This clone showed up just a few times. The chain has TRBV7-2 and TRBJ2-3, with 12 nucleotides matching TRBD2. Per germline, CDR1 SGHTA and CDR2 FQGNSA. Germline trimming cut 5 bases from V and 5 bases from J; bases unmatched to any gene: 5. The CDR3 spans 15 residues. Here the CDR3 DNA reads TGTGCCAGCAGCCTCATACTAGCGGGAGGAGATACGCAGTATTTT. It yields the protein CASSLILAGGDTQYF.

This chain uses TRBV20-1 with TRBJ2-7; TRBD2 is a possible D gene (5 bases). The CDR3 totals 13 residues. Trimming stripped 5 bases from V and 1 base from J, with 12 bases between. CDR1 and CDR2 from the germline V gene are DFQATT and SNEGSKA (reference sequence). This CDR3 reads CSARDYDSYEQYF. The CDR3 bases are TGCAGTGCTCGTGACTATGATTCCTACGAGCAGTACTTC.

The V call is TRBV15, the J call TRBJ2-7, with unresolved D. CDR1 and CDR2 (germline): LNHNV, YYDKDF (reference sequence). The CDR3 sequence is 14 residues long. V was trimmed by 3 bases and J by 0 bases, leaving 9 bases between them. DNA of the CDR3: TGTGCCACCAGCAGTAGCCTAATCTCCTACGAGCAGTACTTC. Encoded protein: CATSSSLISYEQYF.

The rearrangement uses TRBV2 and TRBJ2-5, with TRBD2 identical over 10 bases. The CDR3 contains 16 residues. Germline CDR1 reads SNHLY; CDR2 reads FYNNEI. With V trimmed by 5 bases and J by 2 bases, 8 bases remained unmatched. The CDR3 is CASSPRTSGRQETQYF. The CDR3 DNA is TGTGCCAGCAGTCCAAGGACTAGCGGAAGGCAAGAGACCCAGTACTTC. Full variable domain (missing parts from reference TRBV2 and TRBJ2-5): EPEVTQTPSHQVTQMGQEVILRCVPISNHLYFYWYRQILGQKVEFLVSFYNNEISEKSEIFDDQFSVERPDGSNFTLKIRSTKLEDSAMYFCASSPRTSGRQETQYFGPGTRLLVL.

CDR3 loop: CASSQDALAVGSYNEQFF. DNA of the CDR3: TGTGCCAGCAGCCAAGACGCACTAGCGGTTGGCTCCTACAATGAGCAGTTCTTC. The V and J genes are TRBV3-1 (or the pseudogene TRBV3-2) and TRBJ2-1; TRBD2 matches 8 bases. Trimming removed 0 bases from V and 0 bases from J; junction bases left unmatched: 7. In germline, CDR1 is LGHDT, CDR2 YNNKEL (reference sequence). CDR3 length: 18 amino acids.

To note about this clone: A read error may account for a junction end that differs from germline. V gene TRBV5-1 combines with J gene TRBJ1-3; 9 bases are a match to TRBD1. CDR3 length: 14 amino acids. Per the germline V gene, CDR1 is SGHRS and CDR2 is YFSETQ. The DNA for the CDR3 is TGCGCCAGCACCCGGGGACAGGGAGGAAGCACCATATATTTT. Its translation: CASTRGQGGSTIYF. Together with reference TRBV5-1 and TRBJ1-3, the CDR3 gives the full variable domain: KAGVTQTPRYLIKTRGQQVTLSCSPISGHRSVSWYQQTPGQGLQFLFEYFSETQRNKGNFPGRFSGRQFSNSRSEMNVSTLELGDSALYLCASTRGQGGSTIYFGEGSWLTVV.

The gene calls are TRBV30 and TRBJ1-2; D is undetermined. V lost 1 base and J lost 10, with 10 bases in between. CDR3 length: 11 amino acids. Germline CDR1 reads GTSNPN; CDR2 reads SVGIG (reference sequence). CDR3 sequence (DNA): TGTGCCTGGAGTGAGGAGTTCCCCTACACCTTC. It encodes CAWSEEFPYTF.

The chain couples TRBV25-1 to TRBJ2-4; 11 nucleotides match TRBD2. Per the germline V gene, CDR1 is MGHDK and CDR2 is SYGVNS. CDR3 length: 17 amino acids. The ends lost 3 bases at V and 6 bases at J; junction bases unmatched: 10. As DNA, the CDR3 is TGTGCCAGCAGTGACCGTACTAGCGGGAGCGCTCGAAACATTCAGTACTTC. It codes for CASSDRTSGSARNIQYF.

J is TRBJ1-2 and V is TRBV5-1; 9 bases are a match to TRBD1. Germline values: CDR1 SGHRS, CDR2 YFSETQ. CDR3 length: 16 residues. The ends lost 4 bases at V and 7 bases at J; junction bases unmatched: 14. The CDR3 nucleotides are TGCGCCAGCAGCGGGGGACAGGGCGGCGGATTTGGTGGCTACACCTTC. Residues: CASSGGQGGGFGGYTF. Variable domain in full (rest from reference TRBV5-1 and TRBJ1-2): KAGVTQTPRYLIKTRGQQVTLSCSPISGHRSVSWYQQTPGQGLQFLFEYFSETQRNKGNFPGRFSGRQFSNSRSEMNVSTLELGDSALYLCASSGGQGGGFGGYTFGSGTRLTVV.

The chain has TRBV5-4 and TRBJ2-1, with 7 bases that match TRBD2. Per the germline V gene, CDR1 is SGHNT and CDR2 is YYREEE (reference sequence). CDR3 length equals 16 residues. J gave up 0 bases and V 0 bases, and 3 bases lay outside the gene matches. The CDR3 DNA sequence: TGTGCCAGCAGCTTGGAGTCGGGAGGCTCCTACAATGAGCAGTTCTTC. Its protein is CASSLESGGSYNEQFF. Supplemented by reference TRBV5-4 and TRBJ2-1, the full variable domain reads ETGVTQSPTHLIKTRGQQVTLRCSSQSGHNTVSWYQQALGQGPQFIFQYYREEENGRGNFPPRFSGLQFPNYSSELNVNALELDDSALYLCASSLESGGSYNEQFFGPGTRLTVL.

V gene TRBV3-1 (or the pseudogene TRBV3-2) combines with J gene TRBJ2-1; 7 bases line up with TRBD2. Germline V gene sequence: CDR1 LGHDT, CDR2 YNNKEL (reference sequence). There are 16 residues in the CDR3. Germline trimming cut 4 bases from V and 0 bases from J; bases unmatched to any gene: 6. The CDR3 nucleotides read TGTGCCAGCAGCCCCCAGCTAGCGGTCTCCTACAATGAGCAGTTCTTC. As protein: CASSPQLAVSYNEQFF.